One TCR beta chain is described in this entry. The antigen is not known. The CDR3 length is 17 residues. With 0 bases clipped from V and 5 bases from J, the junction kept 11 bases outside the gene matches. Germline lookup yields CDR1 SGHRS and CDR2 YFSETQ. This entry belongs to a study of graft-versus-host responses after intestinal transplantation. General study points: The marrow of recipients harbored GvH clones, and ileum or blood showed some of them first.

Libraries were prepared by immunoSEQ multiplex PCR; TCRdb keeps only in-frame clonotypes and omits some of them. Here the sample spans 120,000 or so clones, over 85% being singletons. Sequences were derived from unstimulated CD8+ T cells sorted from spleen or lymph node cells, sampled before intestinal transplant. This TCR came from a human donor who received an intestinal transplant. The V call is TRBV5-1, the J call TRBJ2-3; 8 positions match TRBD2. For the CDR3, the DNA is TGCGCCAGCAGCTTGGGGGTCCAGCGGGAGATTGGAGATACGCAGTATTTT. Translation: CASSLGVQREIGDTQYF. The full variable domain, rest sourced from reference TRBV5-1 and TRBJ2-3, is KAGVTQTPRYLIKTRGQQVTLSCSPISGHRSVSWYQQTPGQGLQFLFEYFSETQRNKGNFPGRFSGRQFSNSRSEMNVSTLELGDSALYLCASSLGVQREIGDTQYFGPGTRLTVL.